These 22 T cell receptor beta chains came from one sample sequenced in a study of T cell changes during pregnancy in multiple sclerosis. The table came from immunoSEQ multiplex PCR; TCRdb's copy has only in-frame clones and leaves some out. The repertoire has roughly 45,000 clones, approximately 95% of them found once; the top ten carry 5.5% to 7%. The input for sequencing was CD8+ T cells from peripheral blood mononuclear cells, taken in the first trimester of pregnancy. The source of these receptors is a female donor with multiple sclerosis, enrolled in a pregnancy study.

V and J are TRBV29-1 and TRBJ2-2, with a weak D call TRBD2 (5 bases). CDR1 and CDR2 (germline): SQVTM, ANQGSEA. The CDR3 consists of 12 residues. V shed 4 bases and J shed 3 bases, with 6 bases lying between them. CDR3 DNA: TGCAGCGTTGCGGAGGACACCGGGGAGCTGTTTTTT. Translation: CSVAEDTGELFF.

The genes are TRBV7-9 and TRBJ1-1, with D hard to call. Germline assignment: CDR1 SEHNR and CDR2 FQNEAQ (reference sequence). CDR3 size: 14 residues. Trimming stripped 3 bases from V and 1 base from J, with 9 bases between. The CDR3 loop reads CASSFWYRNTEAFF. The CDR3 DNA reads as TGTGCCAGCAGCTTTTGGTACAGGAACACTGAAGCTTTCTTT.

The V gene is TRBV2, the J gene TRBJ1-1, with a tentative D call TRBD1 (6 bases). Trimming removed 5 bases from V and 1 base from J, with 14 bases in between. The CDR3 covers 15 residues. CDR1 is SNHLY and CDR2 is FYNNEI in the germline V gene. CDR3 loop: CASSLEGGWNTEAFF. CDR3 bases: TGTGCCAGCAGTCTCGAAGGGGGATGGAACACTGAAGCTTTCTTT. Together with reference TRBV2 and TRBJ1-1, the CDR3 gives the full variable domain: EPEVTQTPSHQVTQMGQEVILRCVPISNHLYFYWYRQILGQKVEFLVSFYNNEISEKSEIFDDQFSVERPDGSNFTLKIRSTKLEDSAMYFCASSLEGGWNTEAFFGQGTRLTVV.

To note about this clone: An end of the junction differs from the germline gene, which may be a read error. The V call is TRBV2, the J call TRBJ2-7; tentative D call: TRBD2 (7 bases). The V gene's germline CDR1 is SNHLY and CDR2 FYNNEI. The CDR3 loop spans 13 amino acids. As DNA, the CDR3 is TGTGCCAGCAGTCCGGGGGGCGCCTACAAGCAGTACTTC. It is translated as CASSPGGAYKQYF.

The chain couples TRBV2 to TRBJ2-7; TRBD2 might be the D (5 bases). CDR1 is SNHLY, CDR2 FYNNEI, per germline. The ends were cut back, 7 bases at V and 2 bases at J, with 12 bases in the middle. This CDR3 spans 13 amino acids. The CDR3 loop is CASMGEPTYEQYF. CDR3 DNA: TGTGCCAGCATGGGAGAACCGACCTACGAGCAGTACTTC.

The genes are TRBV11-2 and TRBJ2-1, with 12 bases matching TRBD2. J was trimmed by 8 bases and V by 4 bases; bases with no gene match: 12. Germline CDR1 SGHAT, CDR2 FQNNGV. This CDR3 has 17 amino acids. CDR3 region: CASSWGRLAGVSDEQFF. Written as DNA, the CDR3 is TGTGCCAGCAGCTGGGGGCGACTAGCGGGAGTTTCGGATGAGCAGTTCTTC.

This chain connects TRBV28 to TRBJ2-7, with 8 bases fitting TRBD1. The length of the CDR3 is 14 residues. Trimming removed 3 bases from V and 4 bases from J; junction bases left unmatched: 5. Germline V lookup: CDR1 MDHEN, CDR2 SYDVKM. Written as DNA, the CDR3 is TGTGCCAGCAGTTTGTCAGGGGGCGCATACGAGCAGTACTTC. This gives the protein CASSLSGGAYEQYF.

The rearrangement uses TRBV19 and TRBJ1-1, with D uncertain. The V and J ends lost 7 bases and 1 base respectively, with 16 bases between them. The germline V gene has CDR1 LNHDA and CDR2 SQIVND (reference sequence). The CDR3 runs 15 residues. CDR3 coding DNA: TGTGCCAGTATCGAGAGAGGAGCTTGGAACACTGAAGCTTTCTTT. This codes for CASIERGAWNTEAFF.

CDR3 protein: CASSPRGGLDGHEQYF. The DNA for the CDR3 is TGTGCCAGCAGCCCAAGGGGGGGACTAGACGGCCACGAGCAGTACTTC. The genes are TRBV4-2 and TRBJ2-7; 8 nucleotides line up with TRBD2. Germline V lookup: CDR1 LGHNA, CDR2 YNFKEQ. This CDR3 is 16 amino acids long. V shed 4 bases and J 5 bases; nucleotides not matched to a gene: 13.

The gene calls are TRBV7-9 and TRBJ2-1; 8 bases line up with TRBD1. The CDR3 is 11 amino acids. With 6 bases clipped from V and 12 bases from J, the junction kept 4 bases outside the gene matches. Germline lookup yields CDR1 SEHNR and CDR2 FQNEAQ (reference sequence). The CDR3 coding sequence is TGTGCCAGCAGTCGACAGGGGAGGCAGTTCTTC. It codes for CASSRQGRQFF.

The CDR3 here is CASSSPGLAGEEQFF. The CDR3 region has the DNA TGTGCCAGCAGTTCTCCGGGACTAGCGGGAGAAGAGCAGTTCTTC. The rearrangement links TRBV28 to TRBJ2-1; 14 positions match TRBD2. The V gene end was trimmed by 4 bases and the J gene end by 10 bases; junction bases not matched to a gene: 6. Germline CDR1 reads MDHEN; CDR2 reads SYDVKM. CDR3 size: 15 residues.

The gene calls are TRBV6-6 and TRBJ2-5; 9 nucleotides agree with TRBD1. Germline CDR1 and CDR2: MNHNY and SVGAGI (reference sequence). V trimming: 6 bases; J trimming: 2 bases; junction bases outside the gene matches: 4. The CDR3 is 14 amino acids. The CDR3 spells CASSSGTGQETQYF. DNA for the CDR3: TGTGCCAGCAGCTCCGGGACAGGGCAAGAGACCCAGTACTTC.

This clone was counted a single time. The chain recombines TRBV29-1 with TRBJ2-3; D may be TRBD1 (5 bases). This CDR3 spans 12 amino acids. V shed 7 bases and J shed 4 bases, with 12 bases lying between them. Germline values: CDR1 SQVTM, CDR2 ANQGSEA. CDR3 bases: TGCAGCGGCTTGACAGTTCCAGATACGCAGTATTTT. Amino acids: CSGLTVPDTQYF.

The chain has TRBV18 and TRBJ2-5; TRBD1 agrees at 7 bases. The ends lost 3 bases at V and 3 bases at J; junction bases unmatched: 4. Germline CDR1 reads KGHSH; CDR2 reads LQKENI. There are 14 residues in the CDR3. In DNA, the CDR3 is TGTGCCAGCTCACCCACCGACAGGGAAGAGACCCAGTACTTC. Translated, it gives CASSPTDREETQYF.

The CDR3 is CASSPPPRTASNYGYTF. The CDR3, as DNA: TGTGCCAGCAGTCCTCCTCCACGGACAGCTAGTAACTATGGCTACACCTTC. The chain links TRBV27 to TRBJ1-2, with a weak D call TRBD1 (6 bases). This CDR3 region has 17 residues. With 5 bases removed from V and 1 base from J, the gap between germline ends came to 20 bases. Germline lookup yields CDR1 MNHEY and CDR2 SMNVEV (reference sequence).

The chain couples TRBV27 to TRBJ2-1, with D possibly being TRBD2 (5 bases). Germline V gene lookup returns CDR1 MNHEY and CDR2 SMNVEV (reference sequence). Trimming shortened V by 3 bases and J by 5 bases, and 14 bases separated the two germline ends. This CDR3 spans 15 amino acids. Here the CDR3 reads CASSFSPQEDNEQFF. The CDR3 DNA is TGTGCCAGCAGTTTTTCTCCCCAGGAGGACAATGAGCAGTTCTTC.

The genes are TRBV30 and TRBJ2-7; 11 bases are a match to TRBD2. CDR1 GTSNPN and CDR2 SVGIG come from the germline V gene (reference sequence). J lost 6 bases, V lost 0 bases, and 4 bases had no gene match. The CDR3 is 14 residues long. CDR3 DNA sequence: TGTGCCTGGAGTGTACTAGCGGGAGAGGGCGAGCAGTACTTC. Its protein is CAWSVLAGEGEQYF.

The CDR3 spells CASSRRGTDTQYF. CDR3 sequence (DNA): TGTGCCAGCAGCCGCAGGGGAACAGATACGCAGTATTTT. This rearrangement joins TRBV27 to TRBJ2-3; tentative D call: TRBD1 (6 bases). V lost 6 bases, J lost 3 bases, and 10 bases lay in between. This CDR3 is built from 13 residues. The germline CDR1 and CDR2 sequences are MNHEY and SMNVEV (reference sequence).

CDR3 loop: CASSYSREQGNTEAFF. CDR3 nucleotides: TGTGCCAGCAGTTACTCACGGGAACAGGGCAACACTGAAGCTTTCTTT. V usage is TRBV6-5 and J usage is TRBJ1-1; D is perhaps TRBD1 (6 bases). Trimming shortened V by 0 bases and J by 2 bases, and 13 bases separated the two germline ends. The CDR3 covers 16 residues. Germline-derived CDR1 and CDR2 are MNHEY and SVGAGI.

This chain links TRBV13 with TRBJ2-2; TRBD1 aligns across 8 bases. The CDR3 has 16 residues. V lost 0 bases to trimming and J lost 5 bases; unmatched junction nucleotides: 5. Germline lookup yields CDR1 PRHDT and CDR2 FYEKMQ (reference sequence). CDR3 protein: CASSLGLTGETGELFF. The CDR3 region has the DNA TGTGCCAGCAGCTTAGGCCTGACAGGGGAGACCGGGGAGCTGTTTTTT.

The V gene is TRBV19, the J gene TRBJ1-2; 8 bases align to TRBD1. The V gene end was trimmed by 3 bases and the J gene end by 8 bases; junction bases not matched to a gene: 5. Per germline, CDR1 LNHDA and CDR2 SQIVND (reference sequence). This CDR3 has 13 amino acids. The CDR3 DNA follows: TGTGCCAGTAGTATCCCGACAGGGGAGGGCTACACCTTC. It specifies CASSIPTGEGYTF. Combining the CDR3 with reference TRBV19 and TRBJ1-2 gives the whole variable domain DGGITQSPKYLFRKEGQNVTLSCEQNLNHDAMYWYRQDPGQGLRLIYYSQIVNDFQKGDIAEGYSVSREKKESFPLTVTSAQKNPTAFYLCASSIPTGEGYTFGSGTRLTVV.

The genes are TRBV19 and TRBJ2-7, with 11 bases lining up with TRBD2. Germline trimming cut 5 bases from V and 2 bases from J; bases unmatched to any gene: 5. The germline CDR1 and CDR2 sequences are LNHDA and SQIVND (reference sequence). This CDR3 comprises 15 residues. The CDR3, as DNA: TGTGCCAGTAGTGCCTTACTAGCGGGAGCCTACGAGCAGTACTTC. Translated, it gives CASSALLAGAYEQYF. Full variable domain (rest looked up from reference TRBV19 and TRBJ2-7): DGGITQSPKYLFRKEGQNVTLSCEQNLNHDAMYWYRQDPGQGLRLIYYSQIVNDFQKGDIAEGYSVSREKKESFPLTVTSAQKNPTAFYLCASSALLAGAYEQYFGPGTRLTVT.